The 9 T cell receptor beta chains reported below all come from one sample, sequenced in a study of radiotherapy plus CTLA-4 blockade in lung cancer. Sequenced by immunoSEQ multiplex PCR; TCRdb stores in-frame clones only, minus some. Of around 56,000 clones listed, approximately 79% are singletons. Sequences were derived from peripheral blood, sampled from a patient treated with radiotherapy plus ipilimumab. These receptors all come from a human donor with non-small cell lung cancer who had a complete response to radiotherapy plus ipilimumab.

This rearrangement joins TRBV6-6 to TRBJ2-7; the match to TRBD1 covers 8 bases. The germline gives CDR1 MNHNY, CDR2 SVGAGI (reference sequence). The CDR3 loop spans 13 amino acids. The V and J ends lost 6 bases and 3 bases, in that order; junction bases with no gene match: 4. Written as DNA, the CDR3 is TGTGCCAGCAGGGCAGGGGGCCACTACGAGCAGTACGTC. Its translation: CASRAGGHYEQYV.

For the CDR3, the DNA is TGTGCCAGCAGTTTGGTAGCGGGAGCGCCCTACGAGCAGTACGTC. Translated: CASSLVAGAPYEQYV. The genes are TRBV27 and TRBJ2-7; 9 nucleotides match TRBD2. This CDR3 spans 15 amino acids. CDR1 and CDR2 (germline): MNHEY, SMNVEV (reference sequence). Trimming cost V 3 bases and J 2 bases; bases outside gene matches: 5.

V and J are TRBV10-3 and TRBJ1-5; TRBD1 aligns across 7 bases. The CDR3 is 14 amino acids. V lost 5 bases, J lost 3 bases, and 4 bases stayed unmatched. CDR1 and CDR2 from the germline V gene are ENHRY and SYGVKD. CDR3 in amino acids: CAISTTGDNQPQHF. CDR3 bases: TGTGCCATCAGTACCACAGGGGACAATCAGCCCCAGCATTTT.

The rearrangement links TRBV19 to TRBJ2-5; 8 nucleotides match TRBD1. Germline CDR1 is LNHDA and CDR2 is SQIVND (reference sequence). After removal of 10 bases from V and 5 bases from J, the junction contained 9 bases not matched to a gene. CDR3 length: 13 residues. The CDR3, as DNA: TGTGCCACCAGACAGGGGTTCGAGGAGACCCAGTACTTC. Amino acid sequence: CATRQGFEETQYF.

The chain recombines TRBV29-1 with TRBJ2-1, with TRBD2 identical over 9 bases. The germline CDR1 and CDR2 sequences are SQVTM and ANQGSEA. Trimming removed 6 bases from V and 6 bases from J; junction bases left unmatched: 12. This CDR3 comprises 15 residues. The CDR3: CSVGGRGRAVNEQFF. The CDR3 region has the DNA TGCAGCGTGGGGGGTCGCGGGAGGGCCGTCAATGAGCAGTTCTTC.

This chain links TRBV19 with TRBJ2-5, with a tentative D call TRBD2 (5 bases). This CDR3 is built from 13 residues. The germline V gene has CDR1 LNHDA and CDR2 SQIVND (reference sequence). V was clipped by 5 bases and J by 1 base, with 8 bases between them. CDR3 bases: TGTGCCAGTAGTGAGGGAGTCCAAGAGACCCAGTACTTC. The encoded protein is CASSEGVQETQYF.

V gene TRBV18 combines with J gene TRBJ2-1, with D perhaps TRBD2 (6 bases). Germline V gene lookup returns CDR1 KGHSH and CDR2 LQKENI. With 4 bases removed from V and 4 bases from J, the gap between germline ends came to 14 bases. The CDR3 runs to 15 residues. The CDR3 nucleotides read TGTGCCAGCTCACTGCGTCGGGAGAGGTACAATGAGCAGTTCTTC. Amino acid sequence: CASSLRRERYNEQFF.

The chain couples TRBV9 to TRBJ2-1; tentatively, D is TRBD2 (6 bases). Trimming left V 0 bases short and J 8 bases short, with 21 bases between. Per germline, CDR1 SGDLS and CDR2 YYNGEE. The CDR3 consists of 17 residues. The CDR3 DNA reads as TGTGCCAGCAGCGTAGACTTTTGGCAGGGAGGATTCGATGAGCAGTTCTTC. This translates into CASSVDFWQGGFDEQFF. The whole variable domain, remainder taken from reference TRBV9 and TRBJ2-1, is DSGVTQTPKHLITATGQRVTLRCSPRSGDLSVYWYQQSLDQGLQFLIQYYNGEERAKGNILERFSAQQFPDLHSELNLSSLELGDSALYFCASSVDFWQGGFDEQFFGPGTRLTVL.

This clone was recorded once. The chain joins TRBV7-6 to TRBJ1-2; the D gene is possibly TRBD1 (6 bases). The CDR3 covers 16 residues. CDR1 and CDR2 (germline): SGHVS, FNYEAQ. Trimming cost V 1 base and J 0 bases, with 12 bases left between them. DNA for the CDR3: TGTGCCAGCAGCTTAGTAGCGGGACAACCTAACTATGGCTACACCTTC. It is translated as CASSLVAGQPNYGYTF.